This T cell receptor (beta chain) was captured by sequencing in a study of siplizumab effects on memory and regulatory T cells. Study outcomes and limitations: Mappable alloreactive CD4+ clones were on average 68.8% Treg-derived with siplizumab, roughly 30% in controls.

The data were produced by immunoSEQ multiplex PCR, yet TCRdb's version contains in-frame clones alone and is incomplete. This table has tens of thousands of clones, less than 90% appearing once. Details on this clone: Antigen: not known.

Germline CDR1 is SGDLS and CDR2 is YYNGEE. V trimming: 0 bases; J trimming: 1 base; junction bases outside the gene matches: 5. The CDR3 spans 17 residues. This TCR was recovered from a human donor in good health. Source material: memory CD4+ T cells sorted from blood. V usage is TRBV9 and J usage is TRBJ2-5; 11 bases are shared with TRBD2. The CDR3 bases are TGTGCCAGCAGCGTAGGGACTAGCGGGCTTCCCCAAGAGACCCAGTACTTC. This gives the protein CASSVGTSGLPQETQYF. Full variable domain (rest looked up from reference TRBV9 and TRBJ2-5): DSGVTQTPKHLITATGQRVTLRCSPRSGDLSVYWYQQSLDQGLQFLIQYYNGEERAKGNILERFSAQQFPDLHSELNLSSLELGDSALYFCASSVGTSGLPQETQYFGPGTRLLVL.